Described below is a single T cell receptor beta chain sequence and its context. This same CDR3 is encoded by further DNA sequences in the sample. The sample is drawn from a study of T cell changes during pregnancy in multiple sclerosis. After removal of 4 bases from V and 0 bases from J, the junction contained 4 bases not matched to a gene. The CDR3 is 15 amino acids. Germline loops: CDR1 SGHRS, CDR2 YFSETQ. Clones were read by immunoSEQ multiplex PCR, and TCRdb kept only the in-frame ones, dropping some. This sample has fewer than 150,000 clones, with around 97% found just once. The rearrangement joins TRBV5-1 to TRBJ2-7; 10 bases map to TRBD2. The source was peripheral blood, collected after pregnancy. This clonotype originated in a female donor with multiple sclerosis, enrolled in a pregnancy study. CDR3 bases: TGCGCCAGCAGCCCTCGGACTAGCGGCTCCTACGAGCAGTACTTC. Protein product: CASSPRTSGSYEQYF. Combining the CDR3 with reference TRBV5-1 and TRBJ2-7 gives the whole variable domain KAGVTQTPRYLIKTRGQQVTLSCSPISGHRSVSWYQQTPGQGLQFLFEYFSETQRNKGNFPGRFSGRQFSNSRSEMNVSTLELGDSALYLCASSPRTSGSYEQYFGPGTRLTVT.